The rows below give T cell receptor beta chains drawn from one sample of a study of OX40 agonist ivuxolimab in advanced cancers. Sequencing was performed with immunoSEQ multiplex PCR; in TCRdb, only in-frame clones are kept and a portion is missing. The table records 58,000 or so clones, roughly four fifths of them present only once. The specimen comprised CD4+ or CD8+ T cells sorted from blood, sampled in a trial of the OX40 agonist ivuxolimab. The receptors were gathered from an adult with an advanced solid tumor such as melanoma, head and neck, liver or kidney cancer. The CDR3 runs from the conserved cysteine through the conserved F or W.

V gene | CDR3 protein
TRBV30 | CAWSSSLGYEQYF
TRBV5-1 | CASSSTSSTWETQYF
TRBV11-1 | CASSLSVEDTQYF
TRBV7-3 | CASSLFGGKLFF
TRBV29-1 | CSARRGEETQYF
TRBV7-9 | CASRLAGEMYEQYF
TRBV5-1 | CASTTVGGPNTEAFF
TRBV9 | CASSGGNSGNTIYF
TRBV18 | CASSLGTVSGNTIYF
TRBV30 | CAWSVVPMASEAFF
TRBV6-5 | CASSFQGSEQFF
TRBV27 | CASSFTQGTEAFF
TRBV7-8 | CASRNNRDFNTGELFF
TRBV11-3 | CASSLGPGGDEQFF
TRBV2 | CASSGREGASHGYTF
TRBV6-5 | CASRGLAGENEQFF
TRBV2 | CASSEDRVAVNTEAFF
TRBV5-1 | CASRNNLNTGELFF
TRBV7-9 | CASADLDSETQYF
TRBV5-1 | CATTPGQIIYNEQFF
TRBV7-6 | CASSLYASGETQYF
TRBV7-2 | CASSLTSGRLDTQYF
TRBV5-1 | CASKPLGTSGGRGYNEQFF
TRBV6-1 | CASSEASTGAPPYEQYF
TRBV7-3 | CASSLAIKDEQFF
TRBV30 | CAWRTGGGTEAFF
TRBV29-1 | CSVEPEGGIGYGYTF
TRBV29-1 | CSVFRGTGGDEQYF
TRBV4-2 | CASSQDLRASSTDTQYF
TRBV7-3 | CASSLHSDNEQFF
TRBV30 | CAWSEGVPWPQYF
TRBV2 | CASSDGRWEQFF
TRBV10-3 | CAISLRGTDTEAFF
TRBV7-9 | CASSVAGISTDTQYF
TRBV7-2 | CASSLRSQETQYF
TRBV7-2 | CASSLVIGGSYEQYF
TRBV5-4 | CASSKWSGSTEAFF